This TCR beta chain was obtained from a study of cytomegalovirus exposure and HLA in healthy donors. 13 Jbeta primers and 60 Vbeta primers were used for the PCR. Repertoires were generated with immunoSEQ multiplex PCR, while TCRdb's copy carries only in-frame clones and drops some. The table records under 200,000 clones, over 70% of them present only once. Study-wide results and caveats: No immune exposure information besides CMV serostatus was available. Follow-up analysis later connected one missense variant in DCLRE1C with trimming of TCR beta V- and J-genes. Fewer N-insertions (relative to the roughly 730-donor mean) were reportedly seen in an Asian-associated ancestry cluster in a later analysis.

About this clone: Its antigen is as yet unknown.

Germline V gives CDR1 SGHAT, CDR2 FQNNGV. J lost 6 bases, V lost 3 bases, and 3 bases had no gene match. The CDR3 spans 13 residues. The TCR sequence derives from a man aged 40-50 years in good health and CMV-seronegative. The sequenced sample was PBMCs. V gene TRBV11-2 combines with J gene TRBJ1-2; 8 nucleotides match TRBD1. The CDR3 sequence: CASSLQGADGYTF. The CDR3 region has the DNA TGTGCCAGCAGCTTGCAGGGGGCTGATGGCTACACCTTC.